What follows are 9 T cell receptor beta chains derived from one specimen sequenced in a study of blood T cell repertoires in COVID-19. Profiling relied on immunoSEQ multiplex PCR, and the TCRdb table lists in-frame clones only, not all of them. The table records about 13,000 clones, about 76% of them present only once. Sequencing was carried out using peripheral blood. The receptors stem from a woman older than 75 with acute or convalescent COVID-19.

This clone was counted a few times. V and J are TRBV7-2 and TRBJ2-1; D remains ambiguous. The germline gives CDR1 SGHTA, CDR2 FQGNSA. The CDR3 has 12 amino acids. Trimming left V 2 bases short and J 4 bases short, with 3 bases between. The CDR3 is CASSLYYNEQFF. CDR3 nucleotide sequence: TGTGCCAGCAGCTTATATTACAATGAGCAGTTCTTC.

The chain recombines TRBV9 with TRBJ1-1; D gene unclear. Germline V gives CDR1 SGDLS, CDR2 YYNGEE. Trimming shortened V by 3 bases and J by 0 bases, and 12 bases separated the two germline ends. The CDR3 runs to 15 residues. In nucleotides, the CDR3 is TGTGCCAGCAGCGCCTCGCTGAGTCTGAACACTGAAGCTTTCTTT. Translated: CASSASLSLNTEAFF.

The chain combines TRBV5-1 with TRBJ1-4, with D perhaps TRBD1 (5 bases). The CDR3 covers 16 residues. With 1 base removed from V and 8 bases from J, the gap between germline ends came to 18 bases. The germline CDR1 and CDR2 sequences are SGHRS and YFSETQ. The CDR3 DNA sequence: TGCGCCAGCAGCTTGATCAATCTGGGGCCAGGGGAAAAACTGTTTTTT. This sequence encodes CASSLINLGPGEKLFF.

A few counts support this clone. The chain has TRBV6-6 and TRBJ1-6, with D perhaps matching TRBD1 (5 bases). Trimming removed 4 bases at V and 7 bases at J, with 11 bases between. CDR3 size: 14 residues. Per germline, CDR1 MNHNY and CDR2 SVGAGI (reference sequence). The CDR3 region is CASSSRGFNSPLHF. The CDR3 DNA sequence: TGTGCCAGCAGTTCTAGGGGTTTCAATTCACCCCTCCACTTT.

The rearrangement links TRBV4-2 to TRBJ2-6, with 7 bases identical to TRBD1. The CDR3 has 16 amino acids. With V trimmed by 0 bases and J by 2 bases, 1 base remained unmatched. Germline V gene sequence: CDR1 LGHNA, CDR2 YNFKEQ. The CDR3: CASSQETGAGANVLTF. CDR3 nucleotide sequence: TGTGCCAGCAGCCAAGAAACAGGGGCTGGGGCCAACGTCCTGACTTTC.

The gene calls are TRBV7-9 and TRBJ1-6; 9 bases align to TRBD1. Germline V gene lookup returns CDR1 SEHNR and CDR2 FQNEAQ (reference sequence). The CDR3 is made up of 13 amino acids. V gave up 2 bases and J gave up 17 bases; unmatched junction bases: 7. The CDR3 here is CASSLQTGGPIHF. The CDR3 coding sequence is TGTGCCAGCAGCTTACAGACAGGGGGACCTATCCACTTT.

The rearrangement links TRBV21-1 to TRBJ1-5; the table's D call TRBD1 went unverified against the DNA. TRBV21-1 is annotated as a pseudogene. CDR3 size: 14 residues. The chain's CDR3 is CASRTRVGTQPQHF. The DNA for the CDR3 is TGTGCCAGCAGGACCAGGGTCGGAACTCAGCCCCAGCATTTT.

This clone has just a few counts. CDR3 sequence reads: CASSAGLAGFWSSYNEQFF. The CDR3 DNA sequence: TGTGCCAGCAGCGCAGGACTAGCGGGGTTTTGGAGCTCCTACAATGAGCAGTTCTTC. This chain connects TRBV7-9 to TRBJ2-1; TRBD2 matches at 12 bases. Germline loops: CDR1 SEHNR, CDR2 FQNEAQ (reference sequence). There are 19 residues in the CDR3. J was trimmed by 0 bases and V by 5 bases; bases with no gene match: 11.

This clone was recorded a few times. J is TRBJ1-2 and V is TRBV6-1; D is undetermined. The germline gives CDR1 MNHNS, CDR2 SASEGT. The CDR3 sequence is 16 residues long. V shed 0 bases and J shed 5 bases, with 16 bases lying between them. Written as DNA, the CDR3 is TGTGCCAGCAGTGAAGCGCGGGCGGAGCCGGGGTATGGCTACACCTTC. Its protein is CASSEARAEPGYGYTF.